This T cell receptor (beta chain) was found in a study of T cell responses to AZD1222 COVID-19 vaccine. Across the study: Combined were second doses at about 4 or about 12 weeks. The study's findings and limits: Only a handful of AZD1222 recipients, roughly 6 in all, had baseline seropositivity. Reportedly, nearly half the spike-specific TCRs target unmutated variant regions. No repertoire was sampled before or during the peak T cell response, only after it.

TCRdb's copy holds only in-frame clones and misses some; the assay was immunoSEQ multiplex PCR. This table has around 28,000 clones, 78% appearing once. A word on this clone: What it recognizes is unknown.

Trimming shortened V by 2 bases and J by 4 bases, and 14 bases separated the two germline ends. Germline V lookup: CDR1 LNHDA, CDR2 SQIVND (reference sequence). CDR3 length equals 15 residues. The sequencing here drew on peripheral blood, taken on day 0 of AZD1222 vaccination. The receptor was isolated from an adult in good health. The chain joins TRBV19 to TRBJ1-1, with D unresolved. The CDR3 is CASSIQPRTFTEAFF. CDR3 in DNA: TGTGCCAGTAGTATACAACCCCGGACCTTCACTGAAGCTTTCTTT.